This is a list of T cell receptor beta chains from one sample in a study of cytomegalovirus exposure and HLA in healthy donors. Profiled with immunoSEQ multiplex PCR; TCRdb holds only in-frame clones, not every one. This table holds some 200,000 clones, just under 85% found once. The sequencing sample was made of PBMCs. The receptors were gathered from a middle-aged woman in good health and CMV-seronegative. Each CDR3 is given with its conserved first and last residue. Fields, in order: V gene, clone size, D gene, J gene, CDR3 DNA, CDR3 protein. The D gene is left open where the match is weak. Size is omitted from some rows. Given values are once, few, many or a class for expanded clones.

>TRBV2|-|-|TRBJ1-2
TGTGCCGGCAGCCTTACAGGTGGCTACACCTTC
CAGSLTGGYTF
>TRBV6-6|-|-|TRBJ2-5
TGTGCCAGCAGCAGGACACTGGCACAAGAGACCCAGTACTTC
CASSRTLAQETQYF
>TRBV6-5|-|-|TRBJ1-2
TGTGCCAGCAGTTACCTAGCCGGGCCGAGGGATGGCTACACCTTC
CASSYLAGPRDGYTF
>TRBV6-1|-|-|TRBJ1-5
TGTGCCAGCAGTGAAGCGTCTTTCTATCAGCCCCAGCATTTT
CASSEASFYQPQHF
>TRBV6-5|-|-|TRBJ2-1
TGTGCCAGCAGTTACTCGGGTGGGAGCTCCTACAATGAGCAGTTCTTC
CASSYSGGSSYNEQFF
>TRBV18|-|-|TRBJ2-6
TGTGCCAGCTCACCAATTCGGGCGCAGGGCGGCTCTGGGGCCAACGTCCTGACTTTC
CASSPIRAQGGSGANVLTF
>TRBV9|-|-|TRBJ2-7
TGTGCCAGCAGCGTAGAGGGAGGAGCCTACGAGCAGTACTTC
CASSVEGGAYEQYF
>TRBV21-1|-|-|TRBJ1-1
TGTGCCAGCAGCAAAGGGGGGGAGGGTAGGGTCATGAACACTGAAGCTTTCTTT
CASSKGGEGRVMNTEAFF
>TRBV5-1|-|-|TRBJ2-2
TGCGCCAGCAGCAGATGGGAGCTCAACACCGGGGAGCTGTTTTTT
CASSRWELNTGELFF
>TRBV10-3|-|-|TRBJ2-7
TGTGCCATCACCGAGGATCTGGCCGAGCAGTACTTC
CAITEDLAEQYF
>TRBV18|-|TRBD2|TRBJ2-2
TGTGCCAGCTCACCGACTAGCGGGGGGGACACCGGGGAGCTGTTTTTT
CASSPTSGGDTGELFF
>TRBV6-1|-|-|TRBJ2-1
TGTGCCAGCCAGGACTTATCCTACAATGAGCAGTTCTTC
CASQDLSYNEQFF
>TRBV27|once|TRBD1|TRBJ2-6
TGTGCCAGCAGTTCGGGACAGGGGGCGCCCGGGGCCAACGTCCTGACTTTC
CASSSGQGAPGANVLTF
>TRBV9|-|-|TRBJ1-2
TGTGCCAGCAGCGTAGGCCAGGCCCGACAGGACGGGCGAGGCTACACCTTC
CASSVGQARQDGRGYTF
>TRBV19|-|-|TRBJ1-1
TGTGCCAGTAGTATGGCAGGGATACTGTACACTGAAGCTTTCTTT
CASSMAGILYTEAFF
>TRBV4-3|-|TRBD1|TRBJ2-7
TGCGCCAGCAGCCAAGATCGTGGACAGGGAGTAGACGAGCAGTACTTC
CASSQDRGQGVDEQYF
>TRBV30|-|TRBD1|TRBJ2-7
TGTGCCCAGGACAGGGGATCCTACGAGCAGTACTTC
CAQDRGSYEQYF
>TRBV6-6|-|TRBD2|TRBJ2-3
TGTGCCAGCACCTTTAGCGGGAGCCCCGATACGCAGTATTTT
CASTFSGSPDTQYF
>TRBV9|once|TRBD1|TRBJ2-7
TGTGCCAGCAGCGTAGAGGGACAGGGGTCCCACGAGCAGTACTTC
CASSVEGQGSHEQYF
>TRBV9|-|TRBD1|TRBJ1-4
TGTGCCAGCAGCGTAGCCCCGGGACAGGTTAATGAAAAACTGTTTTTT
CASSVAPGQVNEKLFF
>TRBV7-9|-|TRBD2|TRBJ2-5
TGTGCCAGCAGCTTAGCGGGAACTAGCGGCGAGACCCAGTACTTC
CASSLAGTSGETQYF
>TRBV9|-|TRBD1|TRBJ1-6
TGTGCCAGCAGCGTAGGGTGGGACAGGGGCAATTCACCCCTCCACTTT
CASSVGWDRGNSPLHF
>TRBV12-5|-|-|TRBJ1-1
TGTGCTAGTGGTCCTGTGAACACTGAAGCTTTCTTT
CASGPVNTEAFF
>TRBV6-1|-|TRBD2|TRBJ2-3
TGTGCCAGCAGTGCAATAGCGGGGGGACTCACAGATACGCAGTATTTT
CASSAIAGGLTDTQYF
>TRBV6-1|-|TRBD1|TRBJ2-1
TGTGCCAGCAGTGTGATTATGGGTCCGGGGACAGGGAGAGACGAGCAGTTCTTC
CASSVIMGPGTGRDEQFF
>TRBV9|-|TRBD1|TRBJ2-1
TGTGCCAGCAGCCCAGAGGGGGCGGACTACAATGAGCAGTTCTTC
CASSPEGADYNEQFF
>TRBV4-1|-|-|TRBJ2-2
TGCGCCAGCAGCCAAGCGGAGGGGACCGGGGAGCTGTTTTTT
CASSQAEGTGELFF
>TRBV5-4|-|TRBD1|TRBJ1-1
TGTGCCAGCAGCGGACAGGGGGTGGGTGAAGCTTTCTTT
CASSGQGVGEAFF
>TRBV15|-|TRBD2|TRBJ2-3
TGTGCCACCAGCAGAGATAGCGGGGCGTCTACGCAGTATTTT
CATSRDSGASTQYF
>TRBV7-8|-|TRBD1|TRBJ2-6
TGTGCCAGCAGCCCGGGACAGGGGGCTGTTGGGGCCAACGTCCTGACTTTC
CASSPGQGAVGANVLTF
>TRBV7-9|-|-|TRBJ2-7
TGTGCCAGCAGCTCGGACACCCCGGCGCAGTACTTC
CASSSDTPAQYF
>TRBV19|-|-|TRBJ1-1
TGTGCCAGTAGTTTAACTAGGGCCCCTATGGGTGAAGCTTTCTTT
CASSLTRAPMGEAFF
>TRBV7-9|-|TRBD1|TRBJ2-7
TGTTCCAGCAGCTCAGACAGGGGCGAGCAGTACTTC
CSSSSDRGEQYF
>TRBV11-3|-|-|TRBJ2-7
TGTGCCAGCAACACCGGTAGGGGTGATTACGAGCAGTACTTC
CASNTGRGDYEQYF
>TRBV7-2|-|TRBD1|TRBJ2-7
TGTGCCAGCAGCTACCCGGGACAGCTTTACGAGCAGTACTTC
CASSYPGQLYEQYF
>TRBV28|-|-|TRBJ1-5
TGTGCCAGCAGGTTGGGGGGGGGCCGGCAGCCCCAGCATTTT
CASRLGGGRQPQHF
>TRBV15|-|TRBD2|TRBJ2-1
TGTGCCACCAGCAGAGTAGTGGCTAGCGGGGGGCACGAGCAGTTCTTC
CATSRVVASGGHEQFF
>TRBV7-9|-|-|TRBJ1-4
TGTTCCAGCAGCTTTGGGGGCACTGAAAAACTGTTTTTT
CSSSFGGTEKLFF
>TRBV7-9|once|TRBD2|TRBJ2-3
TGTGCCAGCAGTAGCGGGAGCACAGATACGCAGTATTTT
CASSSGSTDTQYF
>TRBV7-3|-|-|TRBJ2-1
TGTGCCAGCAGCTTAGTGGGCTTGGAGGGAAATGAGCAGTTCTTC
CASSLVGLEGNEQFF
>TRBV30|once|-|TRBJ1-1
TGTGCCTGGAGCGACACTTGGAACACTGAAGCTTTCTTT
CAWSDTWNTEAFF
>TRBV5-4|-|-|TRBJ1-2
TGTGCCAGCATGAGACATACTAACTATGGCTACACCTTC
CASMRHTNYGYTF
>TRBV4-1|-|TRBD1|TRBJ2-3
TGCGCCAGCAGCCCGCACACAGGGGGAACAGATACGCAGTATTTT
CASSPHTGGTDTQYF
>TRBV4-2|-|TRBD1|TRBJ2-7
TGTGCCAGCAGCCAGGAGACAGGGACCCCCTACGAGCAGTACTTC
CASSQETGTPYEQYF
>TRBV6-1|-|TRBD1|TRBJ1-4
TGTGCCAGCAGTGGAGGACAGGCACTAAGGGAAAAACTGTTTTTT
CASSGGQALREKLFF
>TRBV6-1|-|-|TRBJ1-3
TGTGCCAGCAGTGAAGGACAGCCCTCTGGAAACACCATATATTTT
CASSEGQPSGNTIYF
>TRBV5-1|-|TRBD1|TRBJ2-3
TGCGCCAGCAGCCAAGGGGACAGGGGGTCAGATACGCAGTATTTT
CASSQGDRGSDTQYF
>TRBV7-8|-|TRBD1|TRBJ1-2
TGTGCCAGCAGCTTAGTGGGGGGACAGGGGAGAGGCTACACCTTC
CASSLVGGQGRGYTF
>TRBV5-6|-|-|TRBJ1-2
TGTGCCAGCAGCTCGCGACCTAGCGGCTACACCTTC
CASSSRPSGYTF
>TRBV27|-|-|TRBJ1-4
TGTGCCAGCAGCCTTGCTGCCGGGGGAAATGAAAAACTGTTTTTT
CASSLAAGGNEKLFF
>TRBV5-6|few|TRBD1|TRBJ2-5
TGTGCCAGCAGCTTGGCCCCGGACAGGCCAGAGACCCAGTACTTC
CASSLAPDRPETQYF
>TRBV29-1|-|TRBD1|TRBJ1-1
TGCAGCGGCCGGGACAGTAAGGCTGAAGCTTTCTTT
CSGRDSKAEAFF